This T cell receptor (beta chain) was recorded in a study of OX40 agonist ivuxolimab in advanced cancers. Broader study findings: In CD8+ T cells, expanded clones were on average more numerous than in CD4+.

The CDR3 runs to 15 residues. CDR1 and CDR2 (germline): GTSNPN, SVGIG (reference sequence). Trimming left V 0 bases short and J 6 bases short, with 15 bases between. Remarks on this clone: What it binds is not known.

Assay used: immunoSEQ multiplex PCR; TCRdb lists only in-frame clones, some missing. The table has some 77,000 clones, about nine tenths seen once; the top ten hold 6.2%. The sequencing used CD4+ or CD8+ T cells sorted from blood, collected in a trial of the OX40 agonist ivuxolimab. V and J are TRBV30 and TRBJ1-5, with D tentatively TRBD1 (5 bases). The TCR was taken from an adult with an advanced solid tumor such as melanoma, head and neck, liver or kidney cancer. The CDR3 region is CAWSVPGGSSQPQHF. The CDR3 DNA reads as TGTGCCTGGAGTGTACCGGGGGGGTCTTCTCAGCCCCAGCATTTT.